A selection of T cell receptor beta chains follows, all from one sample in a study of cytomegalovirus exposure and HLA in healthy donors. Profiling relied on immunoSEQ multiplex PCR, and the TCRdb table lists in-frame clones only, not all of them. The repertoire holds roughly 100,000 clones, with about 13% as singletons. Material for sequencing was PBMCs. These receptor sequences come from a middle-aged man in good health and CMV-seropositive. The CDR3 runs from the conserved cysteine through the conserved F or W. Each record gives: V gene, clone size, J gene, D gene, CDR3 DNA, CDR3 protein. A D gene is named only where the DNA matches it firmly. Rows give clone size only sometimes, using once, few, many, or a class for an expanded clone.

>TRBV29-1|-|TRBJ2-3|TRBD2
TGCAGCCTAACACCGCGGGAGGGAGTTGATACGCAGTATTTT
CSLTPREGVDTQYF
>TRBV18|few|TRBJ2-1|-
TGTGCCAGCTCACCAGCGGGATACAATGAGCAGTTCTTC
CASSPAGYNEQFF
>TRBV28|few|TRBJ1-2|TRBD1
TGTGCCAGCAGTCCGGGACAGGGACATGGCTACACCTTC
CASSPGQGHGYTF
>TRBV7-2|many|TRBJ1-2|-
TGTGCCAGCAGCTCAAGGCGGGGATCGGATGGCTACACCTTC
CASSSRRGSDGYTF
>TRBV6-6|-|TRBJ1-5|TRBD1
TGTGCCAGCAGTTCCGGACAGGGTAGCCCAATTCAGCCCCAGCATTTT
CASSSGQGSPIQPQHF
>TRBV5-1|few|TRBJ1-4|TRBD1
TGCGCCAGCTCCATACAGGGGGCAACTAATGAAAAACTGTTTTTT
CASSIQGATNEKLFF
>TRBV6-5|-|TRBJ1-5|-
TGTGCCAGCAGTCCCCAGGGCAACAGCAATCAGCCCCAGCATTTT
CASSPQGNSNQPQHF
>TRBV7-9|-|TRBJ2-2|TRBD1
TGTGCCAGCGGGGACAGTGGGGAGCTGTTTTTT
CASGDSGELFF
>TRBV29-1|few|TRBJ2-7|-
TGCAGCGTTGAGGCCCCAAACCGCTACGAGCAGTACTTC
CSVEAPNRYEQYF
>TRBV7-2|-|TRBJ2-7|TRBD2
TGTGCCAGCAGCCCCAGACTAGCGGGAAAGTACGAGCAGTACTTC
CASSPRLAGKYEQYF
>TRBV10-2|few|TRBJ1-1|-
TGCGCCAGCAGTGAGAACCAGGGGAACACTGAAGCTTTCTTT
CASSENQGNTEAFF
>TRBV19|many|TRBJ1-1|TRBD1
TGTGCCAGTAGTTCGCAGGGGGTAGGCACTGAAGCTTTCTTT
CASSSQGVGTEAFF
>TRBV19|few|TRBJ1-1|-
TGTGCCAGTAGTATCCCCACAACTACAGGGAACACTGAAGCTTTCTTT
CASSIPTTTGNTEAFF
>TRBV29-1|few|TRBJ2-3|TRBD2
TGCAGCGCTGTTCTAGCGGGACCCACAGATACGCAGTATTTT
CSAVLAGPTDTQYF
>TRBV27|few|TRBJ2-3|TRBD2
TGTGCCAGCAGTGCCGCCGGGAGGTATTACACAGATACGCAGTATTTT
CASSAAGRYYTDTQYF
>TRBV9|-|TRBJ2-1|-
TGTGCCAGCAGCGTAGCTGGGGAGAGCTACAATGAGCAGTTCTTC
CASSVAGESYNEQFF
>TRBV29-1|-|TRBJ1-1|TRBD1
TGCAGCGACCGGACAGGGGGGAACACTGAAGCTTTCTTT
CSDRTGGNTEAFF
>TRBV25-1|-|TRBJ2-7|TRBD2
TGTGCCAGCAGTCCACCGGGACTAGCGGCTTTCATGGACGAGCAGTACTTC
CASSPPGLAAFMDEQYF
>TRBV29-1|few|TRBJ2-4|TRBD2
TGCAGCGTGGCGGGACTAGGAAACATTCAGTACTTC
CSVAGLGNIQYF
>TRBV7-7|few|TRBJ2-2|-
TGTGCTAGCAGCCGAAGCGAGGGGGCGAACACCGGGGAGCTGTTTTTT
CASSRSEGANTGELFF
>TRBV28|few|TRBJ2-7|-
TGTGCCAGCGCGGGATTCGGGGGAGGCTACGAGCAGTACTTC
CASAGFGGGYEQYF
>TRBV5-1|few|TRBJ2-3|-
TGCGCCAGCAGCTTGGAAGGGAGGCCAATTCCAGATACGCAGTATTTT
CASSLEGRPIPDTQYF
>TRBV25-1|few|TRBJ1-2|-
TGTGCCACCCGCGGTCAGGGGTATGGCTACACCTTC
CATRGQGYGYTF
>TRBV10-1|-|TRBJ1-2|TRBD1
TGCGCCAGCAGTTTTGGGACAGGGTACGGCTACACCTTC
CASSFGTGYGYTF
>TRBV12-5|few|TRBJ1-1|TRBD1
TGTGCTATCCTGGGACAGCTAAACACTGAAGCTTTCTTT
CAILGQLNTEAFF
>TRBV29-1|-|TRBJ1-2|TRBD1
TGCAGCGTTGCCGCACGACAGGGAACGGTGAGATATGGCTACACCTTC
CSVAARQGTVRYGYTF
>TRBV5-8|few|TRBJ2-7|TRBD2
TGTGCCAGCAGCTCCTACCGACTAGCGGGAGTCTACGAGCAGTACTTC
CASSSYRLAGVYEQYF
>TRBV10-2|-|TRBJ2-2|TRBD2
TGCGCCAGCAGTTCAGCGGGAGCTAGCGGGGAGCTGTTTTTT
CASSSAGASGELFF
>TRBV18|-|TRBJ2-3|TRBD2
TGTGCCAGCTCACCACCTCGTAGCGGGAACCCAGATACGCAGTATTTT
CASSPPRSGNPDTQYF
>TRBV27|few|TRBJ2-2|TRBD1
TGTGCCAGCAGTTTATTCAGGGGGCAAGGCGGGGAGCTGTTTTTT
CASSLFRGQGGELFF
>TRBV5-1|few|TRBJ1-1|-
TGCGCCAGCAGCTTGTCTTATTGGGCTAACACTGAAGCTTTCTTT
CASSLSYWANTEAFF
>TRBV19|-|TRBJ2-2|-
TGTGCCAGCGGGTCGAGGGACTGGGAGCTGTTTTTT
CASGSRDWELFF
>TRBV2|few|TRBJ1-5|-
TGTGCCAGCAGTGAGCGGGCGGGGGGCGCGCAGCCCCAGCATTTT
CASSERAGGAQPQHF
>TRBV28|few|TRBJ1-2|-
TGTGCCAGCACGCGGGCTAACTATGGCTACACCTTC
CASTRANYGYTF
>TRBV18|-|TRBJ2-6|-
TGTGCCAGCTCACCAAAAGGATCAGGCTCTGGGGCCAACGTCCTGACTTTC
CASSPKGSGSGANVLTF
>TRBV6-1|-|TRBJ2-7|-
TGTGCCGGCCTCGGACAGAGCAGTCCCTACGAGCAGTACTTC
CAGLGQSSPYEQYF
>TRBV19|few|TRBJ2-3|TRBD2
TGTGCCAGCACCTCAGGCGGGAGTCGTGGCACAGATACGCAGTATTTT
CASTSGGSRGTDTQYF
>TRBV4-1|-|TRBJ2-3|TRBD2
TGCGCCAGCAGCCTACTTACTCCTTTAACTAGCGGGATTGAGACAGATACGCAGTATTTT
CASSLLTPLTSGIETDTQYF
>TRBV7-9|-|TRBJ1-1|-
TGTGCCAGCAGCTTTCGTAGTCCCCCCACTGAAGCTTTCTTT
CASSFRSPPTEAFF
>TRBV18|few|TRBJ2-7|TRBD2
TGTGCCAGCTCACCACCGACCCGCGGGGGGGAGCAGTACTTC
CASSPPTRGGEQYF
>TRBV11-2|-|TRBJ2-7|-
TGTGCCAGCATCCCGTCAATCGGGAGTTACGAGCAGTACTTC
CASIPSIGSYEQYF
>TRBV6-5|-|TRBJ2-7|-
TGTGCCAGCCGCAGCGGGCGGAGCTCCTACGAGCAGTACTTC
CASRSGRSSYEQYF
>TRBV5-1|few|TRBJ1-1|TRBD1
TGCGCCAGCAGCTTGAGGACAGGGGCCACTGAAGCTTTCTTT
CASSLRTGATEAFF
>TRBV5-6|few|TRBJ2-1|-
TGTGCCAGCAGCTTGCTGCGGGGACCCTACAATGAGCAGTTCTTC
CASSLLRGPYNEQFF
>TRBV6-6|-|TRBJ2-5|TRBD1
TGTGCCAGCAGTACCGAGGGACAGGTACAAGAGACCCAGTACTTC
CASSTEGQVQETQYF
>TRBV11-2|-|TRBJ1-1|-
TGTGCCAGCAGCTTAGAAGCAGGGTCCACGGCTTTCTTT
CASSLEAGSTAFF